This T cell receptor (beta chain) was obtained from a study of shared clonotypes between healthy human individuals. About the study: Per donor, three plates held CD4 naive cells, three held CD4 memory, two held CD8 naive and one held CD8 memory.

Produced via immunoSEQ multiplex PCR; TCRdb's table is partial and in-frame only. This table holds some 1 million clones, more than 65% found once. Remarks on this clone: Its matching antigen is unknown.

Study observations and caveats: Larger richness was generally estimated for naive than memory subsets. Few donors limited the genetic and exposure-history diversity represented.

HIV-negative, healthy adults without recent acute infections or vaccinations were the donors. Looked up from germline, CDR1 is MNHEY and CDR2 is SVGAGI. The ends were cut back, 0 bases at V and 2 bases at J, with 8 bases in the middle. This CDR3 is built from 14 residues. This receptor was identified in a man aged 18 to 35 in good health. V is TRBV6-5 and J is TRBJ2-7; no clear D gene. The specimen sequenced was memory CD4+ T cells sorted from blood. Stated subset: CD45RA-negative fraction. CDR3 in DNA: TGTGCCAGCAGTTACTCTCGGGCCCCCTACGAGCAGTACTTC. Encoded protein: CASSYSRAPYEQYF.